Below, 10 T cell receptor beta chains from the same sample are listed, as sequenced in a study of shared clonotypes between healthy human individuals. CD45RO-negative CD8 cells positively selected for CCR7 made up the naive population, which excluded terminally differentiated effector memory CD45RA+ cells. Using immunoSEQ multiplex PCR, the repertoire was profiled, and TCRdb retains in-frame clones only, with some absent. This table has some 2 million clones, around 96% appearing once. Sequenced material: naive CD8+ T cells sorted from blood. The receptor source for this set is a man aged 18 to 29 in good health.

The chain links TRBV27 to TRBJ2-7; 8 bases are shared with TRBD1. In germline, CDR1 is MNHEY, CDR2 SMNVEV (reference sequence). V was pared by 2 bases and J by 0 bases, with 6 bases of the junction left unmatched. The CDR3 runs 16 residues. CDR3 loop: CASSLGRQGASYEQYF. CDR3 DNA sequence: TGTGCCAGCAGTTTAGGGCGGCAGGGGGCCTCCTACGAGCAGTACTTC.

This sequence joins TRBV5-8 and TRBJ2-1; 10 nucleotides match TRBD2. The ends lost 4 bases at V and 5 bases at J; junction bases unmatched: 9. CDR1 is SGHTS, CDR2 YDEGEE, per germline. The CDR3 covers 16 residues. The CDR3 loop is CASSDLLAGPDNEQFF. CDR3 sequence (DNA): TGTGCCAGCAGCGATTTACTAGCGGGGCCCGACAATGAGCAGTTCTTC.

Of note for this clone: The same CDR3 also results from other DNA sequences found in this sample. CDR3 sequence reads: CASSFSGSNQPQHF. CDR3 nucleotide sequence: TGTGCCAGCAGTTTTTCAGGGAGCAATCAGCCCCAGCATTTT. V is TRBV27 and J is TRBJ1-5, with D possibly being TRBD1 (5 bases). This CDR3 spans 14 amino acids. Deletions cut 3 bases from V and 1 base from J, with 7 bases between. Germline V gives CDR1 MNHEY, CDR2 SMNVEV (reference sequence).

The chain employs TRBV6-5 and TRBJ2-1; D call uncertain. This CDR3 region has 15 residues. Germline loops: CDR1 MNHEY, CDR2 SVGAGI. Trimming took off 7 bases at V and 1 base at J, with 14 bases between the two ends. CDR3 nucleotides: TGTGCCAGCACCCCCATGCCGGTATCCTACAATGAGCAGTTCTTC. Translating it yields CASTPMPVSYNEQFF.

This clone was seen a few times. The rearrangement uses TRBV19 and TRBJ1-5; D ambiguous. This CDR3 region has 14 residues. V was shortened by 4 bases and J by 2 bases, with 9 bases between the two germline ends. Looked up from germline, CDR1 is LNHDA and CDR2 is SQIVND (reference sequence). The CDR3 coding sequence is TGTGCCAGTAGTACTGACGGGGGCAATCAGCCCCAGCATTTT. This gives the protein CASSTDGGNQPQHF.

V and J are TRBV2 and TRBJ2-7; D gene unclear. The CDR3 sequence is 13 residues long. Germline CDR1 and CDR2: SNHLY and FYNNEI. V gave up 10 bases and J gave up 0 bases, with 13 bases separating them. The CDR3 here is CATHSSSSYEQYF. The CDR3 nucleotides read TGTGCCACCCATAGCTCTAGCTCCTACGAGCAGTACTTC.

Turning to this clone: Other nucleotide sequences from this sample produce the same CDR3. This rearrangement joins TRBV4-3 to TRBJ1-1; D call uncertain. The CDR3 has 11 residues. V was pared by 0 bases and J by 4 bases, with 0 bases between. CDR1 is LGHNA, CDR2 YSLEER, per germline. CDR3 loop: CASSQDTEAFF. The CDR3 bases are TGCGCCAGCAGCCAAGACACTGAAGCTTTCTTT.

The genes are TRBV7-9 and TRBJ2-1; D is unclear. Germline-derived CDR1 and CDR2 are SEHNR and FQNEAQ (reference sequence). The CDR3 length is 15 residues. V was shortened by 5 bases and J by 0 bases, with 11 bases between the two germline ends. CDR3 region: CASSQGLFSYNEQFF. The CDR3 DNA sequence: TGTGCCAGCAGCCAAGGGCTCTTCTCCTACAATGAGCAGTTCTTC.

The chain links TRBV5-1 to TRBJ2-7, with 7 bases aligning to TRBD1. CDR3 length equals 16 residues. Germline trimming cut 0 bases from V and 6 bases from J; bases unmatched to any gene: 12. From germline, CDR1 is SGHRS and CDR2 YFSETQ. The CDR3 coding sequence is TGCGCCAGCAGCTTGGCCTGGGACAGCCTCTCGGGCGAGCAGTACTTC. Amino acid sequence: CASSLAWDSLSGEQYF.

This sequence joins TRBV4-1 and TRBJ1-1; a weak D match, TRBD1 (5 bases). Trimming left V 0 bases short and J 4 bases short, with 12 bases between. CDR1 is MGHRA and CDR2 is YSYEKL in the germline V gene. This CDR3 is 15 amino acids long. The CDR3 coding sequence is TGCGCCAGCAGCCAAGAAGGGGCCCTGCGCACTGAAGCTTTCTTT. This gives the protein CASSQEGALRTEAFF.